This T cell receptor beta chain was identified in a study of T cells expressing NK-cell markers. This CDR3 spans 15 amino acids. Germline V lookup: CDR1 SGDLS, CDR2 YYNGEE. Using the 5' RACE reads, TCRdb records one entry per CDR3 protein without DNA. Its table records 350,000 to 450,000 distinct CDR3 sequences. The sequencing sample was made of blood T cells: a sorted CD56 or NKG2C T cell subset, CD4+ or CD8+ T cells, or bulk PBMC T cells (not recorded which). This TCR came from a man aged 18-70 years in good health. This chain links TRBV9 with TRBJ1-4. The CDR3: CASSGGSGLRQKLFF.